This T cell receptor (beta chain) was retrieved from a study of CD8+ T cells in alopecia areata listed by TCRdb under 2018. Describing the broader study: Treated patients were enrolled in an open-label pilot trial of oral tofacitinib, 5 to 10 mg twice daily, for moderate-to-severe alopecia areata. The study used high-throughput TCRbeta sequencing to examine T cell clonal expansion in alopecia areata, in both the C3H/HeJ mouse model and human patients. Human TCRbeta sequencing covered scalp tissue and sorted CD4+ and CD8+ peripheral blood T cells from patchy and totalis/universalis alopecia areata patients and healthy controls. Patients on tofacitinib were biopsied at baseline and after 4 and 24 weeks of treatment, and several of the patients also had a later scalp biopsy. Patients stayed on tofacitinib for 6 to 18 months and then had 6 months of follow-up off drug so that delayed response and recurrence could be assessed. immunoSEQ multiplex PCR using 35 Vbeta forward primers and 13 Jbeta reverse primers was used to amplify TCRbeta CDR3 regions. For the treated patients, the SALT score, which quantifies what percentage of scalp surface area is affected, served as the measure of disease severity. RNA was obtained with the PAXgene miRNA kit for fixed scalp, the miRNeasy kit for PBMCs, and the RNeasy kit for mouse skin. Scalp clonality was compared across normal scalp (n=4), patchy alopecia areata scalp (n=8), and alopecia totalis/universalis scalp (n=8).

This specimen's time point label, per the study, means: more than three weeks on oral tofacitinib. The treatment or condition label of this sample denotes: oral pan-JAK inhibitor, 5-10 mg twice daily. From alopecia areata patients, peripheral blood was collected along with lesional scalp punch biopsies. PBMCs were isolated by density centrifugation and stained for CD3, CD4 and CD8, and CD4+ and CD8+ T cells were sorted on a FACSAria. The library was produced with the immunoSEQ multiplex PCR assay. RNA was extracted from all samples and reverse transcribed into cDNA as template for TCR sequencing. First-strand cDNA was synthesized with SuperScript III using a 2:1 mix of oligo-dT and random hexamers. A synthetic immune receptor repertoire was used to assess amplification bias, and residual bias was removed computationally. The source study handled its data this way. Raw reads were preprocessed to remove errors, and CDR3 was defined according to IMGT conventions as the region from the conserved cysteine to phenylalanine. To get clonality, Shannon entropy was normalized by log2 of the number of productive unique TCRs and the result was subtracted from 1. Whether scalp clones were CD4 or CD8 was inferred by matching scalp TCRbeta sequences against CD4 and CD8 repertoires sorted from blood. TCRdb took this table from immuneACCESS and kept in-frame rearrangements with V and J called. Such tables lack part of the clones; where checked against another copy, unresolved V genes explain under half of the gap, and the rest is unexplained. The DNA was the basis for D and trimming; V, J and clone size are from that table. Within this sample are 110,000 or so clones, with 58% of them counted one time only. 30% of the sample comes from the top ten.

This clone was seen a handful of times. What antigen it recognizes has not been identified. Nothing much larger sits one base from this clone, and base qualities are not available. According to the germline V gene, CDR1 reads SNHLY and CDR2 reads FYNNEI. V is cut by 7 bases and J by 7 bases, and the space between the germline ends is 11 bases. From the cysteine through the phenylalanine, the CDR3 covers 12 amino acids. Only CDR3 DNA is held: 36 bases, read in frame from base 1. Results the study describes overall, beyond this receptor: Scalp clonality and the number of expanded CD8+ clones among the top 100 scalp clones were significantly decreased by tofacitinib. TCR sequences shared between patients were less clear than in mice, possibly partly because of HLA diversity in the patient population. Many expanded lesional clones persisted in scalp and blood during tofacitinib treatment, which may partly explain relapse after stopping treatment. Resident alphabeta T cells in normal human skin are also sequenced, complicating scalp TCR repertoire analysis, unlike mouse skin dominated by gammadelta T cells. Because the treated cohort was small and had only one nonresponder, larger studies are needed to examine links between baseline CD8+ expansion and response. Higher clonality and more expanded CD8+ clones were observed in lesional scalp than in normal scalp, particularly in alopecia totalis/universalis, a finding suggestive of antigenic drive.

Rearrangement joined TRBV2 to TRBJ1-5, with no D gene named confidently. The sample in question was CD8+ T cells sorted from blood, obtained at week 4, from a patient treated with tofacitinib. This sequence originates from a human donor with alopecia areata. The DNA sequence is given as TGTGCCAGCATGGGCTCGGGCCAGCCCCAGCATTTT. Protein translation: CASMGSGQPQHF.